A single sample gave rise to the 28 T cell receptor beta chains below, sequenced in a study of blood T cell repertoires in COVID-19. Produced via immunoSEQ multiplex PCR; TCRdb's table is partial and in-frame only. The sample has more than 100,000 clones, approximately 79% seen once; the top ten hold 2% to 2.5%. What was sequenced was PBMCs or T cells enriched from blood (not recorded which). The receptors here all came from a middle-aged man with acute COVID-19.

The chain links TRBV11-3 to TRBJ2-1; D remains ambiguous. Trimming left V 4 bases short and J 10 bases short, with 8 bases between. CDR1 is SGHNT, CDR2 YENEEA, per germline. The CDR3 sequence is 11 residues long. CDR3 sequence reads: CASSSAGEQFF. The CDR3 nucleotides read TGTGCCAGCAGCTCCGCAGGCGAGCAGTTCTTC. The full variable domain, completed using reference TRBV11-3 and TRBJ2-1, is EAGVVQSPRYKIIEKKQPVAFWCNPISGHNTLYWYLQNLGQGPELLIRYENEEAVDDSQLPKDRFSAERLKGVDSTLKIQPAELGDSAVYLCASSSAGEQFFGPGTRLTVL.

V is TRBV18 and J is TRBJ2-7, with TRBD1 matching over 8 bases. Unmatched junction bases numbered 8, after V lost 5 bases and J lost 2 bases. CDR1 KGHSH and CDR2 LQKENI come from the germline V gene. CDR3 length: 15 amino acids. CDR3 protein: CASSLDRAVPYEQYF. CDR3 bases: TGTGCCAGCTCATTGGACAGGGCCGTACCCTACGAGCAGTACTTC. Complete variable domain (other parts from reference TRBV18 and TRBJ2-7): NAGVMQNPRHLVRRRGQEARLRCSPMKGHSHVYWYRQLPEEGLKFMVYLQKENIIDESGMPKERFSAEFPKEGPSILRIQQVVRGDSAAYFCASSLDRAVPYEQYFGPGTRLTVT.

The CDR3 nucleotides read TGCGCCAGCAGCTTGACAGGGAATAGCAATCAGCCCCAGCATTTT. It encodes CASSLTGNSNQPQHF. The chain uses TRBV5-1 and TRBJ1-5; tentative D call: TRBD1 (6 bases). There are 15 residues in the CDR3. In germline, CDR1 is SGHRS, CDR2 YFSETQ. With 1 base removed from V and 0 bases from J, the gap between germline ends came to 8 bases.

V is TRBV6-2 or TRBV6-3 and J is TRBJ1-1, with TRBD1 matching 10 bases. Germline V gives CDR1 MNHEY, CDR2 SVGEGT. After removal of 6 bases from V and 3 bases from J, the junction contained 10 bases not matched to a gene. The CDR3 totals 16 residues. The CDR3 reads CASSRPGQGTDTEAFF. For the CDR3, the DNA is TGTGCCAGCAGCCGACCGGGACAGGGGACGGACACTGAAGCTTTCTTT.

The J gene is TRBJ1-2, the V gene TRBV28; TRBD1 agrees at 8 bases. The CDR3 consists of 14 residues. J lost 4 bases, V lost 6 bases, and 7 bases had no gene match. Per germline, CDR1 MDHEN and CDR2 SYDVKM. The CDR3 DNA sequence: TGTGCCAGCAGCCCAGGACAGGGCGCCTATGGCTACACCTTC. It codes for CASSPGQGAYGYTF.

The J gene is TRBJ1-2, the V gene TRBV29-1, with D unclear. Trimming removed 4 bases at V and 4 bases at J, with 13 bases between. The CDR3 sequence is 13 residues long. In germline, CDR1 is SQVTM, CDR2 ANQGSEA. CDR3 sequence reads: CSVVFSFVYGYTF. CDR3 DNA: TGCAGCGTTGTTTTCAGTTTCGTCTATGGCTACACCTTC.

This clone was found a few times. Written as DNA, the CDR3 is TGTGCCAGCAGCGCCCTAGACAGGCTCAATTCACCCCTCCACTTT. Its translation is CASSALDRLNSPLHF. The chain links TRBV9 to TRBJ1-6; D is perhaps TRBD1 (6 bases). The CDR3 sequence is 15 residues long. Trimming took 3 bases from V and 7 from J, leaving 14 bases between them. From germline, CDR1 is SGDLS and CDR2 YYNGEE.

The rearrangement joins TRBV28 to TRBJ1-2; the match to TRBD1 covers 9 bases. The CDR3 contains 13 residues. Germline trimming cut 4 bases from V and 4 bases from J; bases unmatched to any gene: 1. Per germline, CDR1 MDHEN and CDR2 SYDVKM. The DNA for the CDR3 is TGTGCCAGCAGTTCGACAGGGGGCTATGGCTACACCTTC. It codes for CASSSTGGYGYTF.

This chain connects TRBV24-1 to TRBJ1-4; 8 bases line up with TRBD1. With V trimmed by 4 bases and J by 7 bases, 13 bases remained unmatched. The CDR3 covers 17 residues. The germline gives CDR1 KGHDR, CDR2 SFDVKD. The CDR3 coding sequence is TGTGCCACCAGTGAGTCCGCTCTTCAGGGGGCAGGTGAAAAACTGTTTTTT. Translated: CATSESALQGAGEKLFF.

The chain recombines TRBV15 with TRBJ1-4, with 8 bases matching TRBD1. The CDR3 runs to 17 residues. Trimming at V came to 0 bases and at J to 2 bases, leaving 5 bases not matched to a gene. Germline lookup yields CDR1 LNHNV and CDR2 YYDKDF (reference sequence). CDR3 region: CATSRDRGRLTNEKLFF. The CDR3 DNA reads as TGTGCCACCAGCAGAGACAGGGGGCGCTTGACTAATGAAAAACTGTTTTTT.

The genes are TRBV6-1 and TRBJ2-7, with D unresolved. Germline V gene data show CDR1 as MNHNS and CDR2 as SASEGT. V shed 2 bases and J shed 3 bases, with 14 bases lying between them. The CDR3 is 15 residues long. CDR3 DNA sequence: TGTGCCAGCAGTGAAAACCCTAACCCCATCTACGAGCAGTACTTC. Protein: CASSENPNPIYEQYF.

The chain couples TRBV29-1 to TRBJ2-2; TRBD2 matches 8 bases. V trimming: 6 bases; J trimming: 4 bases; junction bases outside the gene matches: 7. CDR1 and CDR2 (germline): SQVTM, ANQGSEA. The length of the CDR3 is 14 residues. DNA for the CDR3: TGCAGCGTACACAGCGGGAGACCCACCGGGGAGCTGTTTTTT. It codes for CSVHSGRPTGELFF.

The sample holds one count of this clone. The CDR3 region has the DNA TGTGCCAGCAGCGTAGGAAGTCAGGGAAAGAACATTCAGTACTTC. It specifies CASSVGSQGKNIQYF. The chain uses TRBV9 and TRBJ2-4; perhaps TRBD1 as D (5 bases). The CDR3 has 15 amino acids. Germline V lookup: CDR1 SGDLS, CDR2 YYNGEE. V dropped 0 bases and J dropped 7 bases, with 14 bases sitting between them. Complete variable domain (other parts from reference TRBV9 and TRBJ2-4): DSGVTQTPKHLITATGQRVTLRCSPRSGDLSVYWYQQSLDQGLQFLIQYYNGEERAKGNILERFSAQQFPDLHSELNLSSLELGDSALYFCASSVGSQGKNIQYFGAGTRLSVL.

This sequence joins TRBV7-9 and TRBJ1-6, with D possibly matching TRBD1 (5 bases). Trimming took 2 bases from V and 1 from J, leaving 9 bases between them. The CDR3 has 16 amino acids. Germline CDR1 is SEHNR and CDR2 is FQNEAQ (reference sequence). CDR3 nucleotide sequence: TGTGCCAGCAGCTTATCCGGGGGTTCCTATAATTCACCCCTCCACTTT. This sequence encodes CASSLSGGSYNSPLHF.

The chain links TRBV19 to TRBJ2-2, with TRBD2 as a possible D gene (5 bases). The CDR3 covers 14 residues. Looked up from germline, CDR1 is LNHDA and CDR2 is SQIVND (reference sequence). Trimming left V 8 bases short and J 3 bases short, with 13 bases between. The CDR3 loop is CASSPGTYTGELFF. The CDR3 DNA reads TGTGCCAGTTCCCCGGGAACCTACACCGGGGAGCTGTTTTTT.

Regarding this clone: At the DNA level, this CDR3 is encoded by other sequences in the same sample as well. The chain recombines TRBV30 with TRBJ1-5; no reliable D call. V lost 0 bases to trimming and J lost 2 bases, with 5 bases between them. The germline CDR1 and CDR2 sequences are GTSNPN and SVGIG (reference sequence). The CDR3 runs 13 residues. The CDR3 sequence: CAWSVTGNQPQHF. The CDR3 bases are TGTGCCTGGAGTGTAACGGGCAATCAGCCCCAGCATTTT.

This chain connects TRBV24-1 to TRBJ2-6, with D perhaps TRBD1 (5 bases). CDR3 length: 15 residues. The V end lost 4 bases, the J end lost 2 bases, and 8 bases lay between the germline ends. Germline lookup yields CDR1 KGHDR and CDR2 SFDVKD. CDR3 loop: CATSEGQAGANVLTF. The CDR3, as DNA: TGTGCCACCAGTGAGGGGCAGGCTGGGGCCAACGTCCTGACTTTC.

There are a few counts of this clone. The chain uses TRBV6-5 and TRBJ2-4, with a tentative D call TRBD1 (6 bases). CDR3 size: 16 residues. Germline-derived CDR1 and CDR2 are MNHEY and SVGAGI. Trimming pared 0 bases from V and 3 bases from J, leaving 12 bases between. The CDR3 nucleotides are TGTGCCAGCAGTTACTCAGGGGGTAATGGCAAAAACATTCAGTACTTC. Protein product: CASSYSGGNGKNIQYF.

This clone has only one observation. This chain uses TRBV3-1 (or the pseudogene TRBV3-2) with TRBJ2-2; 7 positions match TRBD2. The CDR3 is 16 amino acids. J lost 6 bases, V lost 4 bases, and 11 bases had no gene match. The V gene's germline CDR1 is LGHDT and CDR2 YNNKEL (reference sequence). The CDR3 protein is CASSPTSSGYAGELFF. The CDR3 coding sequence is TGTGCCAGCAGCCCGACTAGCTCGGGGTATGCCGGGGAGCTGTTTTTT.

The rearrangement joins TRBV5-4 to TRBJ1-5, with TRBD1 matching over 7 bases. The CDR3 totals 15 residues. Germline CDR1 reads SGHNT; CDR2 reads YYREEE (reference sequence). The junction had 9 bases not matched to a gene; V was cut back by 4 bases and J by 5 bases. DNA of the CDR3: TGTGCCAGCAGCGGGGGGATTACAGGGGATCAGCCCCAGCATTTT. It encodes CASSGGITGDQPQHF.

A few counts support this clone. CDR3 sequence (DNA): TGTGCCAGCAGACAGGGGGCAGGAGGCTACACCTTC. This translates into CASRQGAGGYTF. The chain combines TRBV12-3 or TRBV12-4 with TRBJ1-2, with 9 nucleotides matching TRBD1. The CDR3 is 12 residues long. Unmatched junction bases numbered 4, after V lost 6 bases and J lost 8 bases.

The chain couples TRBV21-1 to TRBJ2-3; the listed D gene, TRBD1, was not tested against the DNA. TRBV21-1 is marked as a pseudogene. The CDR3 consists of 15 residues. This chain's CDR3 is CASSKAGRVKDTQYF. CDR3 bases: TGTGCCAGCAGCAAAGCCGGCAGGGTGAAAGATACGCAGTATTTT.

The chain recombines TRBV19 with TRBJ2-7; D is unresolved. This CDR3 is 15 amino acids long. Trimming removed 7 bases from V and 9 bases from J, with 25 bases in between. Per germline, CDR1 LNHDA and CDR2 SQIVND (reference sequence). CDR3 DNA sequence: TGTGCCAGTATACCCCCAGGCTGTGGATCCCGTCCGCAGTACTTC. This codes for CASIPPGCGSRPQYF.

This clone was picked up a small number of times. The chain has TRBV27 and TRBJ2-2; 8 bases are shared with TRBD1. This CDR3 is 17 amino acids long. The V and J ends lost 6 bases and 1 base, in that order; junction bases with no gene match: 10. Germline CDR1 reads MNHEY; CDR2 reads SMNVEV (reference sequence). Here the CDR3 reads CASRHSSRGQNTGELFF. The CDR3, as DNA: TGTGCCAGCAGACATAGCAGCAGGGGGCAGAACACCGGGGAGCTGTTTTTT.

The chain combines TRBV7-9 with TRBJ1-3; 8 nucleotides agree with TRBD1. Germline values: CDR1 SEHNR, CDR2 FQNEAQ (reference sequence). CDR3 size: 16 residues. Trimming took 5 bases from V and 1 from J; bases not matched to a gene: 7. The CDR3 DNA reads TGTGCCAGCAGCCCCCGGCAGGGGGCATCTGGAAACACCATATATTTT. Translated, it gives CASSPRQGASGNTIYF.

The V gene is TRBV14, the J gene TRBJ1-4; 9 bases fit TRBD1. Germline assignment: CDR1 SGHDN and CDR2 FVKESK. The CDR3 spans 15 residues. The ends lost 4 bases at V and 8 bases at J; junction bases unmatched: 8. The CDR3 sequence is CASSLSQGAGEKLFF. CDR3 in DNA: TGTGCCAGCAGCCTTTCACAGGGGGCAGGAGAAAAACTGTTTTTT.

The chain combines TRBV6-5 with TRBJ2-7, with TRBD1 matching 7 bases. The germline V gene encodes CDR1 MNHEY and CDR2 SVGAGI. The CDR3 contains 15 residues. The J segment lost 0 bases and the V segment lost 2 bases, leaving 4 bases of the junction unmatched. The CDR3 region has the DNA TGTGCCAGCAGTTACGGGACAGAGAGCTCCTACGAGCAGTACTTC. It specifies CASSYGTESSYEQYF.

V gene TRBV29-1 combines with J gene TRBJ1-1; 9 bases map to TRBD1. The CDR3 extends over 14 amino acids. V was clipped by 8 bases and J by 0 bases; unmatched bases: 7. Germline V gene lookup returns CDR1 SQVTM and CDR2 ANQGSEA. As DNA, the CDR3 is TGCAGCACCGGGACAGGGCTTATGAACACTGAAGCTTTCTTT. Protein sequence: CSTGTGLMNTEAFF.